The 27 T cell receptor beta chains given below trace back to one sample, sequenced in a study of a mutant IDH1 vaccine in newly diagnosed glioma (dated by TCRdb to the early 2020s). These TCRs are of unknown antigen specificity. The time point label on this specimen signifies: week 35, safety follow-up. Each vaccine dose was 300 ug of a 20-mer mutant IDH1 peptide in Montanide, given subcutaneously with topical imiquimod. Libraries were made using the immunoSEQ multiplex PCR assay. TCRdb carries this immuneACCESS record with in-frame sequences only. Its versions omit some clonotypes, under half of them owing to an unresolved V gene in the studies checked, with the rest unexplained. The sample has approximately 50,000 clones on record, 65% to 85% of them singletons. The ten most abundant clones make up approximately 6.3% of the sample. Sequencing was performed on PBMCs, taken from a glioma patient whose treatment included an IDH1 peptide vaccine. The receptors shown here come from a man aged 35-49 years with glioma.

The gene calls are TRBV19 and TRBJ1-4; weak D call: TRBD1 (5 bases). The V gene's germline CDR1 is LNHDA and CDR2 SQIVND (reference sequence). This CDR3 spans 14 amino acids. Trimming pared 6 bases from V and 7 bases from J, leaving 15 bases between. CDR3 sequence reads: CASRTPAGGEKLFF. CDR3 nucleotide sequence: TGTGCCAGTAGAACCCCGGCGGGGGGTGAAAAACTGTTTTTT.

Only a few counts were recorded for this clone. V is TRBV19 and J is TRBJ1-1; 7 nucleotides agree with TRBD1. Germline CDR1 is LNHDA and CDR2 is SQIVND (reference sequence). Unmatched junction bases numbered 4, after V lost 7 bases and J lost 5 bases. The length of the CDR3 is 12 residues. This chain's CDR3 is CASKQGETEAFF. Written as DNA, the CDR3 is TGTGCCAGTAAGCAGGGGGAGACTGAAGCTTTCTTT.

The chain is built from TRBV19 and TRBJ1-2; 7 bases are shared with TRBD1. Germline V gives CDR1 LNHDA, CDR2 SQIVND (reference sequence). V was pared by 6 bases and J by 2 bases, with 3 bases of the junction left unmatched. This CDR3 is 13 amino acids long. As DNA, the CDR3 is TGTGCCAGTAGCCGGGACAGCAACTATGGCTACACCTTC. It specifies CASSRDSNYGYTF.

The chain is built from TRBV6-5 and TRBJ1-2, with 9 positions matching TRBD1. This CDR3 has 14 residues. V lost 6 bases, J lost 5 bases, and 7 bases stayed unmatched. Germline CDR1 MNHEY, CDR2 SVGAGI. CDR3 sequence reads: CASRRTGELYGYTF. CDR3 bases: TGTGCCAGCAGACGGACAGGGGAATTGTATGGCTACACCTTC.

The chain carries TRBV18 and TRBJ1-1; no clear D. The germline CDR1 and CDR2 sequences are KGHSH and LQKENI. V was cut by 4 bases and J by 1 base, with 7 bases left in between. There are 13 residues in the CDR3. The CDR3 coding sequence is TGTGCCAGCTCACGGTTAGAGAACACTGAAGCTTTCTTT. This translates into CASSRLENTEAFF. Drawing the rest from reference TRBV18 and TRBJ1-1, the complete variable domain is NAGVMQNPRHLVRRRGQEARLRCSPMKGHSHVYWYRQLPEEGLKFMVYLQKENIIDESGMPKERFSAEFPKEGPSILRIQQVVRGDSAAYFCASSRLENTEAFFGQGTRLTVV.

The chain couples TRBV10-3 to TRBJ2-3, with D perhaps matching TRBD2 (6 bases). Germline assignment: CDR1 ENHRY and CDR2 SYGVKD. With 0 bases removed from V and 3 bases from J, the gap between germline ends came to 16 bases. The CDR3 has 17 amino acids. CDR3 nucleotides: TGTGCCATCAGTGAGTCCTGGGGCGGGGATCTAACAGATACGCAGTATTTT. As protein: CAISESWGGDLTDTQYF.

The chain has TRBV6-5 and TRBJ2-7; 8 positions match TRBD2. The junction had 4 bases not matched to a gene; V was cut back by 0 bases and J by 3 bases. This CDR3 has 15 amino acids. The germline V gene encodes CDR1 MNHEY and CDR2 SVGAGI. The CDR3 is CASSYSKLADYEQYF. CDR3 DNA: TGTGCCAGCAGTTACTCGAAACTAGCGGACTACGAGCAGTACTTC.

The V gene is TRBV25-1, the J gene TRBJ1-2; TRBD1 is a possible D gene (6 bases). CDR1 MGHDK and CDR2 SYGVNS come from the germline V gene. Trimming took 4 bases from V and 7 from J, leaving 13 bases between them. The CDR3 runs to 13 residues. Here the CDR3 reads CASSVQGISGYTF. Written as DNA, the CDR3 is TGTGCCAGCAGTGTTCAGGGGATTAGTGGCTACACCTTC.

The chain recombines TRBV2 with TRBJ1-2, with 7 bases aligning to TRBD1. V lost 7 bases, J lost 2 bases, and 1 base stayed unmatched. This CDR3 contains 12 residues. Germline V lookup: CDR1 SNHLY, CDR2 FYNNEI. DNA of the CDR3: TGTGCCAGCAAACAGGGGAACTATGGCTACACCTTC. Amino acid sequence: CASKQGNYGYTF. The full variable domain, its missing parts supplied by reference TRBV2 and TRBJ1-2, is EPEVTQTPSHQVTQMGQEVILRCVPISNHLYFYWYRQILGQKVEFLVSFYNNEISEKSEIFDDQFSVERPDGSNFTLKIRSTKLEDSAMYFCASKQGNYGYTFGSGTRLTVV.

V is TRBV9 and J is TRBJ1-2; 7 bases map to TRBD1. V was clipped by 3 bases and J by 2 bases; unmatched bases: 7. The CDR3 contains 15 residues. Germline V lookup: CDR1 SGDLS, CDR2 YYNGEE. The CDR3 protein is CASSASTGWNYGYTF. CDR3 nucleotides: TGTGCCAGCAGCGCATCGACAGGGTGGAACTATGGCTACACCTTC.

In its sample, this clone was seen a few times. The chain carries TRBV2 and TRBJ1-4, with TRBD1 matching over 7 bases. The CDR3 contains 12 residues. Germline V gives CDR1 SNHLY, CDR2 FYNNEI. V trimming: 8 bases; J trimming: 6 bases; junction bases outside the gene matches: 3. CDR3 loop: CASWDSDEKLFF. In DNA form, the CDR3 reads TGTGCCAGCTGGGACAGTGATGAAAAACTGTTTTTT. The variable domain in full, with the rest retrieved from reference TRBV2 and TRBJ1-4, is EPEVTQTPSHQVTQMGQEVILRCVPISNHLYFYWYRQILGQKVEFLVSFYNNEISEKSEIFDDQFSVERPDGSNFTLKIRSTKLEDSAMYFCASWDSDEKLFFGSGTQLSVL.

This chain joins TRBV6-5 and TRBJ1-2, with a tentative D call TRBD1 (6 bases). The germline CDR1 and CDR2 sequences are MNHEY and SVGAGI. This CDR3 has 13 amino acids. V dropped 5 bases and J dropped 5 bases, with 12 bases sitting between them. In nucleotides, the CDR3 is TGTGCCAGCAGTCCAGGGGTTTCTTATGGCTACACCTTC. It is translated as CASSPGVSYGYTF.

V gene TRBV5-1 combines with J gene TRBJ2-7; D might be TRBD2 (6 bases). V lost 3 bases to trimming and J lost 3 bases, with 13 bases between them. Germline V gene lookup returns CDR1 SGHRS and CDR2 YFSETQ. The CDR3 runs 14 residues. CDR3 bases: TGCGCCAGCAGCTGGGAGGTAGAGCACTACGAGCAGTACTTC. It is translated as CASSWEVEHYEQYF.

The chain joins TRBV15 to TRBJ1-2; the D is unclear. The CDR3 loop spans 14 amino acids. Germline assignment: CDR1 LNHNV and CDR2 YYDKDF (reference sequence). Trimming pared 0 bases from V and 1 base from J, leaving 6 bases between. The CDR3 sequence: CATSRDYSNYGYTF. CDR3 DNA: TGTGCCACCAGCAGAGATTACAGTAACTATGGCTACACCTTC.

This chain uses TRBV4-1 with TRBJ1-5, with D possibly TRBD1 on 6 matching bases. V was shortened by 4 bases and J by 4 bases, with 8 bases between the two germline ends. The CDR3 sequence is 13 residues long. CDR1 is MGHRA and CDR2 is YSYEKL in the germline V gene. DNA of the CDR3: TGCGCCAGCAGCCGACAGGCTAATCAGCCCCAGCATTTT. This encodes CASSRQANQPQHF.

The V call is TRBV5-5, the J call TRBJ1-1; TRBD1 matches at 10 bases. Per germline, CDR1 SGHKS and CDR2 YYEKEE (reference sequence). The CDR3 spans 15 residues. Trimming removed 5 bases from V and 3 bases from J; junction bases left unmatched: 7. DNA for the CDR3: TGTGCCAGCAGTAAACCGGGACAGGGGCACACTGAAGCTTTCTTT. Protein: CASSKPGQGHTEAFF. The variable domain in full, with the rest retrieved from reference TRBV5-5 and TRBJ1-1, is DAGVTQSPTHLIKTRGQQVTLRCSPISGHKSVSWYQQVLGQGPQFIFQYYEKEERGRGNFPDRFSARQFPNYSSELNVNALLLGDSALYLCASSKPGQGHTEAFFGQGTRLTVV.

The V and J genes are TRBV10-1 and TRBJ1-1, with no clear D. Germline CDR1 is WNHNN and CDR2 is SYGVQD (reference sequence). This CDR3 is built from 13 residues. The V and J ends lost 6 bases and 5 bases respectively, with 13 bases between them. As DNA, the CDR3 is TGCGCCAGCAGGGGTGGAGCGGGGACTGAAGCTTTCTTT. Amino acids: CASRGGAGTEAFF.

The rearrangement uses TRBV6-1 and TRBJ1-4; 7 bases are shared with TRBD1. This CDR3 has 13 residues. Unmatched junction bases numbered 7, after V lost 7 bases and J lost 8 bases. Germline V gene data show CDR1 as MNHNS and CDR2 as SASEGT. CDR3 nucleotide sequence: TGTGCCAGCAAAGACAGGGTTAGGGAAAAACTGTTTTTT. Its translation: CASKDRVREKLFF.

The gene calls are TRBV4-1 and TRBJ1-4; D is possibly TRBD1 (5 bases). The CDR3 length is 15 residues. Germline CDR1 reads MGHRA; CDR2 reads YSYEKL. Trimming pared 2 bases from V and 4 bases from J, leaving 11 bases between. The CDR3 nucleotides are TGCGCCAGCAGCCAACCGGGACGGAGTAATGAAAAACTGTTTTTT. This encodes CASSQPGRSNEKLFF.

This clone was detected a few times. The chain has TRBV10-3 and TRBJ2-2; 8 nucleotides line up with TRBD1. The germline V gene encodes CDR1 ENHRY and CDR2 SYGVKD. CDR3 length: 14 residues. V lost 6 bases and J lost 3; bases outside the gene matches: 3. The CDR3, as DNA: TGTGCCATCAGGACGACAGGGGACACCGGGGAGCTGTTTTTT. Its translation: CAIRTTGDTGELFF.

The chain combines TRBV5-1 with TRBJ1-6, with 9 bases that match TRBD1. This CDR3 region has 15 residues. With V trimmed by 5 bases and J by 10 bases, 10 bases remained unmatched. CDR1 SGHRS and CDR2 YFSETQ come from the germline V gene. The CDR3 here is CASSLSGTGTSPLHF. The CDR3, as DNA: TGCGCCAGCAGTCTGTCTGGGACAGGGACCTCACCCCTCCACTTT. Full variable domain (rest looked up from reference TRBV5-1 and TRBJ1-6): KAGVTQTPRYLIKTRGQQVTLSCSPISGHRSVSWYQQTPGQGLQFLFEYFSETQRNKGNFPGRFSGRQFSNSRSEMNVSTLELGDSALYLCASSLSGTGTSPLHFGNGTRLTVT.

The chain employs TRBV11-2 and TRBJ2-7; possibly TRBD1 for D (6 bases). V was pared by 5 bases and J by 3 bases, with 17 bases between. From germline, CDR1 is SGHAT and CDR2 FQNNGV. The CDR3 is 15 amino acids. In DNA, the CDR3 is TGTGCCAGCAGCCGCACAGGGTCTTTTGGCTACGAGCAGTACTTC. This sequence encodes CASSRTGSFGYEQYF.

The chain is built from TRBV10-2 and TRBJ2-7, with D tentatively TRBD2 (8 bases). The germline V gene has CDR1 WSHSY and CDR2 SAAADI. V lost 8 bases to trimming and J lost 5 bases, with 22 bases between them. The CDR3 runs 15 residues. The CDR3 spells CASETPREGADEQYF. DNA of the CDR3: TGCGCCAGCGAAACCCCTCGGGAGGGGGCAGACGAGCAGTACTTC.

This rearrangement joins TRBV7-8 to TRBJ2-7; no reliable D call. Germline CDR1 SGHVS, CDR2 FQNEAQ. With 5 bases removed from V and 4 bases from J, the gap between germline ends came to 15 bases. The CDR3 has 14 amino acids. This chain's CDR3 is CASSPLSGFYEQYF. The CDR3 nucleotides read TGTGCCAGCAGCCCCCTTAGTGGCTTTTACGAGCAGTACTTC.

The CDR3 DNA reads as TGCAGCGTTGAAGGCCAGGGCAACACTGAAGCTTTCTTT. Its protein is CSVEGQGNTEAFF. The chain employs TRBV29-1 and TRBJ1-1; D is perhaps TRBD1 (5 bases). CDR1 and CDR2 from the germline V gene are SQVTM and ANQGSEA. Trimming removed 1 base at V and 2 bases at J, with 8 bases between. The CDR3 extends over 13 amino acids.

This clone appeared a few times. The chain is built from TRBV7-2 and TRBJ2-7; no definite D call. This CDR3 contains 14 residues. CDR1 is SGHTA, CDR2 FQGNSA, per germline. The V gene lost 2 bases and the J gene lost 3 bases, with 11 bases spanning the gap. For the CDR3, the DNA is TGTGCCAGCAGCTTAAGTAGGGCTAACTACGAGCAGTACTTC. This encodes CASSLSRANYEQYF.

CDR3 nucleotide sequence: TGTGCCAGCAGTGAAATGGGGTCCCCCAATGAGCAGTTCTTC. Translation: CASSEMGSPNEQFF. The rearrangement uses TRBV6-1 and TRBJ2-1; no clear D gene. V lost 2 bases and J 6 bases, leaving 11 bases between the germline ends. This CDR3 is built from 14 residues. Germline lookup yields CDR1 MNHNS and CDR2 SASEGT.